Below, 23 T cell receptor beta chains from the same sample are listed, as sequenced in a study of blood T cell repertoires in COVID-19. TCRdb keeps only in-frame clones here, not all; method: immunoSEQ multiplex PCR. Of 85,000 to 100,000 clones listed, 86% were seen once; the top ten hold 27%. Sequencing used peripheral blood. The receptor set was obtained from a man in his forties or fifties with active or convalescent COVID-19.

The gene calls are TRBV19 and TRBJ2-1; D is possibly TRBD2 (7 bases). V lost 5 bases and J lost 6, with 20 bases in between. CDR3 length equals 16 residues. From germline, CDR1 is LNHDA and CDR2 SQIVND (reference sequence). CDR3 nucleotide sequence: TGTGCCAGTAGTCTCACAGGCGGAGGGGGGGCCAATGAGCAGTTCTTC. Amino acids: CASSLTGGGGANEQFF.

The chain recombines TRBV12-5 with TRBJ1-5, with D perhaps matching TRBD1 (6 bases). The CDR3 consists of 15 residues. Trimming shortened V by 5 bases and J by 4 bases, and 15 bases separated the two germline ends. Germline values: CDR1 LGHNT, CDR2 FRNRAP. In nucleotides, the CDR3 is TGTGCTAGTGGTCCACAGGGTGACAGGAATCAGCCCCAGCATTTT. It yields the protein CASGPQGDRNQPQHF.

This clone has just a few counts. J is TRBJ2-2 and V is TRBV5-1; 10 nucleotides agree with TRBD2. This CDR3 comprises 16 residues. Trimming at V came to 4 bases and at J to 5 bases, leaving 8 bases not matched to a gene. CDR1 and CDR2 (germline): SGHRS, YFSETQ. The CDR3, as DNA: TGCGCCAGCAGCCTAGGGACTAGCGCTTCAACCGGGGAGCTGTTTTTT. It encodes CASSLGTSASTGELFF.

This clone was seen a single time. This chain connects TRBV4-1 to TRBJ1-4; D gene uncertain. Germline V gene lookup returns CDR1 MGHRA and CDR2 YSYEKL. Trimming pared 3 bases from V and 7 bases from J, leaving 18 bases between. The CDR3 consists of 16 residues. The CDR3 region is CASSQAGSRPGEKLFF. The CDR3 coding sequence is TGCGCCAGCAGCCAGGCAGGCAGTCGGCCCGGTGAAAAACTGTTTTTT.

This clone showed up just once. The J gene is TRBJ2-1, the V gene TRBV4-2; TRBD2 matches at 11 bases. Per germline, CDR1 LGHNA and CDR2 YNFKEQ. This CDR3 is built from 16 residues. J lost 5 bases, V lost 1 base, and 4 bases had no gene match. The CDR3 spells CASSQVGTSGHNEQFF. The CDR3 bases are TGTGCCAGCAGCCAAGTTGGGACTAGCGGACACAATGAGCAGTTCTTC.

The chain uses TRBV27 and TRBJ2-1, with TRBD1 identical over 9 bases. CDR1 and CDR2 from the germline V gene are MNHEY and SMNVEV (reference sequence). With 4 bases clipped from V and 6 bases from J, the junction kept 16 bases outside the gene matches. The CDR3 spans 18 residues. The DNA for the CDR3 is TGTGCCAGCAGTTCGACCGGGACAGGGTTTCGTATTGGCAATGAGCAGTTCTTC. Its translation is CASSSTGTGFRIGNEQFF.

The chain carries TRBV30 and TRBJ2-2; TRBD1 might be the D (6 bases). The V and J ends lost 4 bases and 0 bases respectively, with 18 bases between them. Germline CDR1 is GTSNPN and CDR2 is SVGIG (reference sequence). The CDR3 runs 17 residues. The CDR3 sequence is CAWNNFGQRSNTGELFF. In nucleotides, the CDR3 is TGTGCCTGGAACAACTTTGGACAGAGGTCGAACACCGGGGAGCTGTTTTTT.

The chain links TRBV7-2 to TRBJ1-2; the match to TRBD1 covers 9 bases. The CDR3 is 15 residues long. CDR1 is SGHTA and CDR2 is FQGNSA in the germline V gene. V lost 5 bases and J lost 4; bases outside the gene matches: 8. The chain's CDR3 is CASSKQGARVYGYTF. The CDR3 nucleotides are TGTGCCAGCAGCAAACAGGGGGCGCGAGTCTATGGCTACACCTTC.

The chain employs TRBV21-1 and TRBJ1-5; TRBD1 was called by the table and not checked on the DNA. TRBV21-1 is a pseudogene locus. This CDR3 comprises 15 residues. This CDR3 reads CASSMSRGDYQPQHF. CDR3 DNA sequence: TGTGCCAGCAGCATGTCAAGGGGCGATTATCAGCCCCAGCATTTT.

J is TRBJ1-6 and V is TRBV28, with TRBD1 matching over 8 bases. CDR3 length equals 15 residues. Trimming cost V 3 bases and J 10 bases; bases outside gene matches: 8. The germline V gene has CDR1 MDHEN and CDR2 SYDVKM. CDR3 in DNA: TGTGCCAGCAGTTTTACAACAGGGGGGGAGTCACCCCTCCACTTT. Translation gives CASSFTTGGESPLHF.

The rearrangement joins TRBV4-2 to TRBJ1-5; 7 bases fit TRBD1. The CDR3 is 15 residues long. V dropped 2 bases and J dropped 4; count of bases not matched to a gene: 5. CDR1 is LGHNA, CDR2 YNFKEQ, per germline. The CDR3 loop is CASSQRTGVNQPQHF. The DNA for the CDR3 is TGTGCCAGCAGCCAAAGAACAGGGGTTAATCAGCCCCAGCATTTT.

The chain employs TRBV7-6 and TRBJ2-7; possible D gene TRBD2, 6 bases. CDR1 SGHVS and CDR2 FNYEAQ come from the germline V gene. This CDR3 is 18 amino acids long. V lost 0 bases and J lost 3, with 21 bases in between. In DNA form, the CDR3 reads TGTGCCAGCAGCTTAGCTGTAGCGGTTGGAGCGGATAACTACGAGCAGTACTTC. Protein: CASSLAVAVGADNYEQYF.

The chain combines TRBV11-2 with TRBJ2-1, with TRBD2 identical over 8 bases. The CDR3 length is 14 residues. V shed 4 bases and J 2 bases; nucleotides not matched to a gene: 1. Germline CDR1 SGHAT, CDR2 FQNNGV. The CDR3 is CASSSGLAYNEQFF. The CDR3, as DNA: TGTGCCAGCAGCTCGGGACTAGCCTACAATGAGCAGTTCTTC.

The CDR3: CASSQVPGADNEQFF. The CDR3 coding sequence is TGCGCCAGCAGCCAAGTACCGGGTGCCGACAATGAGCAGTTCTTC. The J gene is TRBJ2-1, the V gene TRBV4-1; D is ambiguous. V lost 1 base and J lost 5, with 12 bases in between. CDR1 and CDR2 (germline): MGHRA, YSYEKL. This CDR3 region has 15 residues.

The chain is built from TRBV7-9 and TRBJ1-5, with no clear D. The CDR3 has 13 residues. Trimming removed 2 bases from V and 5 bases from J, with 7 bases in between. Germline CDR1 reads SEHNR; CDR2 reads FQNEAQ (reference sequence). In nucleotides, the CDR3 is TGTGCCAGCAGCTTAATGGGCGATCAGCCCCAGCATTTT. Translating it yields CASSLMGDQPQHF.

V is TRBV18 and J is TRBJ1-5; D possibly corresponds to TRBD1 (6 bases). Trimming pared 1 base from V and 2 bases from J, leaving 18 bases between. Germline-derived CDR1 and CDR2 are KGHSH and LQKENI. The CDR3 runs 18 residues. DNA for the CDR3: TGTGCCAGCTCACCACAGGCCCCAGGGGAACGGCGCAATCAGCCCCAGCATTTT. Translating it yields CASSPQAPGERRNQPQHF.

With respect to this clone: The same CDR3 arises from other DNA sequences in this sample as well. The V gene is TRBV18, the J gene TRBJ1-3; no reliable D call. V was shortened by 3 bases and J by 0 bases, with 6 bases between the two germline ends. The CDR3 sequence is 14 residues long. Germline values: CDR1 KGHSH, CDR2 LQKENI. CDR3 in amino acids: CASSPEGSGNTIYF. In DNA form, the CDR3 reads TGTGCCAGCTCACCGGAGGGCTCTGGAAACACCATATATTTT.

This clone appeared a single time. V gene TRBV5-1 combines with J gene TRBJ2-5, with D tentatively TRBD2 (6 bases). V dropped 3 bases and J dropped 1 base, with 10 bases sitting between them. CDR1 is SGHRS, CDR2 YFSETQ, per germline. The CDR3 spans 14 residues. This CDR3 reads CASSYGTSQETQYF. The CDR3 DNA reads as TGCGCCAGCAGCTATGGGACTTCCCAAGAGACCCAGTACTTC.

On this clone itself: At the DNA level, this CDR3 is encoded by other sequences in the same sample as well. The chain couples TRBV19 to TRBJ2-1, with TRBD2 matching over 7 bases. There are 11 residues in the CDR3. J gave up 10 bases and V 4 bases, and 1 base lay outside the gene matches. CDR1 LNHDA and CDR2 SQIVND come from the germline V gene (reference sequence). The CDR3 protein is CASSTGGEQFF. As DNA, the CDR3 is TGTGCCAGTAGTACCGGGGGGGAGCAGTTCTTC.

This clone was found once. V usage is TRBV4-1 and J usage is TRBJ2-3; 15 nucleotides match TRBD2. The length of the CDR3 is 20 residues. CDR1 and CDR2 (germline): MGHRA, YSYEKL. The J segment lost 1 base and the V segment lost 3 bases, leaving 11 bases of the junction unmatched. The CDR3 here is CASSQNSGTSGGPRTDTQYF. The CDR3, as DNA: TGCGCCAGCAGCCAGAACTCCGGGACTAGCGGGGGGCCCCGCACAGATACGCAGTATTTT.

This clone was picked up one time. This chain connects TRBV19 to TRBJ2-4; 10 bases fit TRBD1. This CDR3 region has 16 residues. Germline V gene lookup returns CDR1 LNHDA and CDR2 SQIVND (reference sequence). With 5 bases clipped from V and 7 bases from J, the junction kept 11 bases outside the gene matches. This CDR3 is CASSPNTGTGVNIQYF. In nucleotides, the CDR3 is TGTGCCAGTAGTCCTAATACCGGGACAGGGGTTAACATTCAGTACTTC.

CDR3 in DNA: TGCAGTGCTAGTCGGGGTAACACCGGGGAGCTGTTTTTT. This codes for CSASRGNTGELFF. The chain joins TRBV20-1 to TRBJ2-2, with a tentative D call TRBD2 (5 bases). With 3 bases removed from V and 2 bases from J, the gap between germline ends came to 7 bases. CDR3 length: 13 amino acids. Germline-derived CDR1 and CDR2 are DFQATT and SNEGSKA (reference sequence).

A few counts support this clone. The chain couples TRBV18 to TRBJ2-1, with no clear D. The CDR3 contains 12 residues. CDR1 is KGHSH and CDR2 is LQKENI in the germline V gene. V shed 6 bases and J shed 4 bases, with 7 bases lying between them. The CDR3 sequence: CASSLEYNEQFF. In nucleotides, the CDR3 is TGTGCCAGCTCGCTTGAGTACAATGAGCAGTTCTTC.